These 27 T cell receptor beta chains were sequenced from one sample in a study of CD8+ T cells in alopecia areata. Following RNA extraction, reverse transcription yielded cDNA that acted as the sequencing template. Measured with immunoSEQ multiplex PCR; TCRdb has only the in-frame clones, and not every one. The sample is made up of over 250,000 clones, none counted only once. Combined cutaneous lymph node cells underwent sorting by CD4, CD8alpha, NKG2D, NKG2ACE and additional markers. The material sequenced was CD4+ T cells sorted from a lymph node. These receptors were taken from a C3H/HeJ mouse with alopecia areata. The MHC haplotype recorded for the strain is H2-k.

This clone was observed a handful of times. These gene names are mouse names. Read data end 4 residues before the CDR3 end; the end is taken from the germline J gene. Other DNA sequences in this specimen translate into the identical CDR3. The chain joins TRBV13-1 to TRBJ1-1; 8 nucleotides line up with TRBD1. V lost 2 bases to trimming and J lost 1 base; unmatched junction nucleotides: 1. The CDR3 is 14 amino acids. CDR1 NSHNY and CDR2 SYGAGN come from the germline V gene. The CDR3 bases that were read are TGTGCCAGCAGTGAAGACAGGGGGAACACA. This gives the protein CASSEDRGNT. The full CDR3 reads CASSEDRGNTEVFF.

In its sample, this clone was seen a few times. The gene names here belong to mouse. The read ends 4 residues shy of where the CDR3 ends; the end is completed using the germline J gene. Other DNA sequences within the sample encode an identical CDR3. This sequence joins TRBV13-2 and TRBJ2-5; a weak D match, TRBD2 (6 bases). The CDR3 is 14 residues long. Trimming took 1 base from V and 3 from J, leaving 9 bases between them. Germline-derived CDR1 and CDR2 are NNHNN and SYGAGS (reference sequence). CDR3 bases read: TGTGCCAGCGGTGATTCTGGGGATCAAGAC. The encoded protein is CASGDSGDQD. In full, the CDR3 is CASGDSGDQDTQYF.

This clone was counted only a few times. Genes and germline come from the mouse. Coverage ceases 4 residues before the CDR3 finishes, and the germline J gene fills in the end. This chain links TRBV19 with TRBJ1-2; a weak D match, TRBD1 (5 bases). There are 13 residues in the CDR3. The V gene's germline CDR1 is FNHDT and CDR2 SITEND (reference sequence). The covered CDR3 bases are TGTGCCAGCAGCCTCTCAGGGAGGACC. Translated, it gives CASSLSGRT. The full CDR3 protein is CASSLSGRTDYTF.

As to this clone: All gene names here are mouse names. The CDR3 goes on 4 residues after the read ends, and that part is filled in from the germline J gene. The gene calls are TRBV1 and TRBJ1-1, with 10 bases lining up with TRBD1. Per germline, CDR1 NSQYPW and CDR2 LRSPGD (reference sequence). The CDR3 runs 15 residues. Trimming took 4 bases from V and 1 from J; bases not matched to a gene: 3. The CDR3 is CTCSGGQGLNTEVFF. The covered CDR3 bases are TGCACCTGCAGTGGGGGACAGGGGTTAAACACA.

This clone was counted only a few times. Mouse germline and gene names are used. The read ends 4 residues before the CDR3 terminus; that terminus is restored from the germline J gene. This chain uses TRBV13-1 with TRBJ2-2, with TRBD1 matching 10 bases. Germline V gives CDR1 NSHNY, CDR2 SYGAGN. V shed 0 bases and J 0 bases; nucleotides not matched to a gene: 2. This CDR3 comprises 17 residues. The CDR3 is CASSDAGQGANTGQLYF. The sequenced part of the CDR3 DNA is TGTGCCAGCAGTGATGCCGGACAGGGGGCAAACACCGGG.

This clone was seen a few times. Genes here carry mouse names. The sequenced fragment ends 4 residues before the CDR3 boundary, so the rest is inferred from the germline J gene. V and J are TRBV4 and TRBJ2-7, with 7 bases identical to TRBD2. V was pared by 3 bases and J by 0 bases, with 2 bases of the junction left unmatched. The CDR3 length is 14 residues. Germline V gene sequence: CDR1 LGHDT, CDR2 YNNKQL (reference sequence). CDR3 protein: CASSYWGSSYEQYF. The CDR3 DNA, read in part, is TGTGCCAGCAGCTACTGGGGGAGCTCCTAT.

This clone has more than one count but fewer than ten. The gene symbols are mouse symbols. The CDR3 goes on 4 residues after the read ends, and that part is filled in from the germline J gene. This chain joins TRBV1 and TRBJ2-1; D may be TRBD2 (5 bases). Trimming shortened V by 0 bases and J by 3 bases, and 9 bases separated the two germline ends. Per the germline V gene, CDR1 is NSQYPW and CDR2 is LRSPGD (reference sequence). This CDR3 comprises 15 residues. The CDR3: CTCSADIGVYAEQFF. The covered CDR3 bases are TGCACCTGCAGTGCAGATATTGGGGTCTATGCT.

As concerns this clone: Genes and germline are mouse. The missing CDR3 end, 4 residues past where the read stops, is filled in from the germline J gene. Other DNA sequences in this specimen translate into the identical CDR3. The genes are TRBV1 and TRBJ1-1, with TRBD1 as a possible D gene (6 bases). The germline V gene has CDR1 NSQYPW and CDR2 LRSPGD (reference sequence). Trimming left V 3 bases short and J 0 bases short, with 11 bases between. The CDR3 spans 15 residues. The CDR3 is CTCSAPGQANTEVFF. The sequenced part of the CDR3 DNA is TGCACCTGCAGTGCTCCGGGACAAGCAAACACA.

This clone was seen only a few times. Here the gene names and germline are mouse. Coverage ceases 4 residues before the CDR3 finishes, and the germline J gene fills in the end. This chain uses TRBV1 with TRBJ2-1, with 10 nucleotides matching TRBD1. Looked up from germline, CDR1 is NSQYPW and CDR2 is LRSPGD (reference sequence). V lost 0 bases, J lost 6 bases, and 5 bases stayed unmatched. The CDR3 has 16 residues. CDR3 DNA (partial): TGCACCTGCAGTGCAGATCTTGGGACAGGGGTTGCT. This gives the protein CTCSADLGTGVA. The entire CDR3 reads CTCSADLGTGVAEQFF.

For this clone: Any gene name here is a mouse gene name. The sequence runs out 4 residues before the end of the CDR3; the remainder is reconstructed from the germline J gene. The chain uses TRBV3 and TRBJ2-5; 10 nucleotides line up with TRBD2. The ends lost 6 bases at V and 0 bases at J; junction bases unmatched: 6. The CDR3 runs to 16 residues. CDR1 and CDR2 (germline): SNHLY, FYNGKV (reference sequence). The CDR3 reads CASSPGTGVNQDTQYF. CDR3 DNA (partial): TGTGCCAGCAGTCCCGGGACTGGGGTTAACCAAGAC.

This clone was seen a handful of times. The genes are named according to mouse. The read comes to an end 4 residues before the CDR3 does, leaving the germline J gene to fill in the end. The chain is built from TRBV13-3 and TRBJ2-3, with 7 bases lining up with TRBD2. The junction had 5 bases not matched to a gene; V was cut back by 4 bases and J by 0 bases. The germline CDR1 and CDR2 sequences are NNHDY and SYVADS. This CDR3 region has 15 residues. The CDR3 loop reads CASSYDWESAETLYF. CDR3 DNA (partial): TGTGCCAGCAGTTACGACTGGGAGAGTGCAGAA.

This clone has just a few counts. Mouse names are used for the genes. Read sequence stops 4 residues before the CDR3 end, and the germline J gene provides the missing end. The chain uses TRBV13-3 and TRBJ1-1; a weak D match, TRBD1 (5 bases). The CDR3 has 11 amino acids. CDR1 is NNHDY and CDR2 is SYVADS in the germline V gene. The CDR3 spells CASSPGQEVFF. The covered CDR3 bases are TGTGCCAGCAGTCCAGGACAA.

This clone was recorded many times. The genes are named according to mouse. The DNA ends 4 residues before the CDR3 does, and the rest of the CDR3 is filled in from the germline J gene. V is TRBV13-1 and J is TRBJ1-1; D is ambiguous. The V and J ends lost 7 bases and 0 bases respectively, with 7 bases between them. Germline V gene sequence: CDR1 NSHNY, CDR2 SYGAGN. CDR3 length equals 12 residues. CDR3 DNA (partial): TGTGCCAGCGGTTCACAGAACACA. Protein sequence: CASGSQNT. The whole CDR3 sequence is CASGSQNTEVFF.

This clone came up a few times. Genes here carry mouse names. The missing CDR3 end, 4 residues past where the read stops, is filled in from the germline J gene. This sample also contains other DNA sequences that code for the same CDR3. The V call is TRBV1, the J call TRBJ2-1; 8 bases line up with TRBD2. The germline CDR1 and CDR2 sequences are NSQYPW and LRSPGD (reference sequence). Trimming at V came to 3 bases and at J to 0 bases, leaving 1 base not matched to a gene. The CDR3 extends over 15 amino acids. The sequenced CDR3 bases are TGCACCTGCAGTGCCCTGGGGGGTAACTATGCT. It codes for CTCSALGGNYA. The CDR3, in full, reads CTCSALGGNYAEQFF.

Points on this clone: Here the gene names and germline are mouse. The sequence runs out 4 residues before the end of the CDR3; the remainder is reconstructed from the germline J gene. J is TRBJ1-2 and V is TRBV13-1; perhaps TRBD1 as D (6 bases). Between the trimmed V and J ends, which lost 3 bases and 4 bases, there was a span of 13 bases. This CDR3 contains 14 residues. Germline CDR1 reads NSHNY; CDR2 reads SYGAGN. The DNA read from the CDR3 is TGTGCCAGCAGTGCACAGGGTGGGTCCTCC. It translates to CASSAQGGSS. The CDR3 as a whole reads CASSAQGGSSDYTF.

The table lists this clone with a few counts. The genes and germline here are from mouse. The read halts 4 residues ahead of the CDR3 end, with the missing end drawn from the germline J gene. The J gene is TRBJ2-7, the V gene TRBV13-2; D gene ambiguous. The CDR3 runs to 13 residues. Germline-derived CDR1 and CDR2 are NNHNN and SYGAGS (reference sequence). The covered CDR3 bases are TGTGCCAGCGGTGATGCAATCAGATAT. This encodes CASGDAIRY. The complete CDR3 sequence is CASGDAIRYEQYF.

Of note for this clone: Gene names are mouse gene names. The read stops 4 residues short of the end of the CDR3; the missing end is completed from the germline J gene. The genes are TRBV1 and TRBJ2-7; 9 bases align to TRBD2. The V segment lost 0 bases and the J segment 3 bases; nucleotides outside the gene matches: 3. The CDR3 sequence is 15 residues long. CDR1 is NSQYPW, CDR2 LRSPGD, per germline (reference sequence). The CDR3 spells CTCSAEVGGRYEQYF. Incomplete CDR3 DNA: TGCACCTGCAGTGCAGAGGTGGGGGGGCGCTAT.

This clone was seen a handful of times. Gene names are mouse gene names. CDR3 amino acids: CASSSWGDAEQFF. Incomplete CDR3 DNA: TGTGCCAGCAGTTCCTGGGGGGATGCT. The chain carries TRBV19 and TRBJ2-1, with 8 bases identical to TRBD2. The read ends 4 residues shy of where the CDR3 ends; the end is completed using the germline J gene. Per germline, CDR1 FNHDT and CDR2 SITEND (reference sequence). V shed 4 bases, J shed 5 bases, and the junction held 2 bases outside the gene matches. The CDR3 contains 13 residues.

A remark on this clone: Mouse gene names and germline throughout. The CDR3 goes on 4 residues after the read ends, and that part is filled in from the germline J gene. The V gene is TRBV13-1, the J gene TRBJ2-1; 8 positions match TRBD1. The V gene end was trimmed by 2 bases and the J gene end by 6 bases; junction bases not matched to a gene: 4. The CDR3 is 14 amino acids. In germline, CDR1 is NSHNY, CDR2 SYGAGN. Partial CDR3 DNA: TGTGCCAGCAGTGAGCAGGGGGCGAGTGCT. This codes for CASSEQGASA. The CDR3 as a whole reads CASSEQGASAEQFF.

Ten or more counts support this clone. Mouse gene names and germline throughout. The read ends 4 residues before the CDR3 terminus; that terminus is restored from the germline J gene. Other DNA sequences in this sample translate to the same CDR3. The J gene is TRBJ2-3, the V gene TRBV17, with 7 bases aligning to TRBD1. The length of the CDR3 is 14 residues. Germline V gives CDR1 MNHDT, CDR2 YYDKIL. V shed 5 bases, J shed 1 base, and the junction held 3 bases outside the gene matches. The CDR3 bases that were read are TGTGCTAGCAGTCGACAGGGCGGTGCAGAA. Translated, it gives CASSRQGGAE. The full CDR3 reads CASSRQGGAETLYF.

Remarks on this clone: Gene names are the mouse ones. Sequencing ends 3 residues short of the CDR3 end; the germline J gene provides the rest. The chain recombines TRBV13-2 with TRBJ1-6, with D possibly being TRBD1 (6 bases). TRBJ1-6 is assigned to the ORF class and has an uncertain function. The V and J ends lost 0 bases and 5 bases respectively, with 9 bases between them. Germline lookup yields CDR1 NNHNN and CDR2 SYGAGS (reference sequence). The CDR3 runs 15 residues. The sequenced CDR3 bases are TGTGCCAGCGGTGATGCGGGACAACATAATTCGCCC. Translation: CASGDAGQHNSP. The full-length CDR3 reads as CASGDAGQHNSPLYF.

With regard to this clone: Gene names denote mouse genes. The observed sequence ends 3 residues before the CDR3 terminus, with the missing tail filled in from the germline J gene. This chain connects TRBV13-3 to TRBJ1-6; 9 bases match TRBD1. TRBJ1-6 is an ORF, with its function uncertain. Trimming at V came to 0 bases and at J to 0 bases, leaving 1 base not matched to a gene. CDR3 size: 17 residues. CDR1 and CDR2 from the germline V gene are NNHDY and SYVADS. CDR3 sequence: CASSDGTGDSYNSPLYF. The sequenced CDR3 bases are TGTGCCAGCAGTGATGGGACAGGGGATTCCTATAATTCGCCC.

Regarding this clone: Each gene name is a mouse one. The read stops 4 residues short of the end of the CDR3; the missing end is completed from the germline J gene. The chain uses TRBV19 and TRBJ2-5; 9 bases are a match to TRBD1. Germline V gene sequence: CDR1 FNHDT, CDR2 SITEND (reference sequence). The CDR3 is made up of 16 amino acids. Trimming removed 2 bases from V and 2 bases from J; junction bases left unmatched: 6. CDR3 DNA, as far as it was read: TGTGCCAGCAGTATGGGGACAGGGAGCGGCCAAGAC. Its translation is CASSMGTGSGQD. The entire CDR3 reads CASSMGTGSGQDTQYF.

This clone occurred a few times. Here the gene names and germline are mouse. The CDR3 extends 4 residues past the end of the read, so its final part is completed from the germline J gene. This chain connects TRBV1 to TRBJ2-1; 9 positions match TRBD2. After removal of 1 base from V and 4 bases from J, the junction contained 5 bases not matched to a gene. Germline values: CDR1 NSQYPW, CDR2 LRSPGD (reference sequence). The CDR3 covers 16 residues. The DNA read from the CDR3 is TGCACCTGCAGTGCAGTGACCGGGACTGGGTATGCT. Protein: CTCSAVTGTGYA. The whole CDR3 reads CTCSAVTGTGYAEQFF.

At least ten counts were recorded for this clone. The listed genes are named as in mouse. The identical CDR3 is also encoded by other nucleotide sequences in the sample. Partial CDR3 DNA: TGTGCCAGCAGTGACAGCTCCTAT. It translates to CASSDSSY. The complete CDR3 reads CASSDSSYEQYF. The rearrangement uses TRBV13-3 and TRBJ2-7; D is unclear. Sequencing ends 4 residues short of the CDR3 end; the germline J gene provides the rest. Germline V CDR1 and CDR2: NNHDY, SYVADS. V gave up 2 bases and J gave up 0 bases, with 3 bases separating them. This CDR3 is 12 amino acids long.

There are a few counts of this clone. Gene names denote mouse genes. The read comes to an end 4 residues before the CDR3 does, leaving the germline J gene to fill in the end. Other DNA sequences in the sample encode the same CDR3. The V call is TRBV31, the J call TRBJ1-2, with a weak D call TRBD1 (5 bases). V was shortened by 0 bases and J by 0 bases, with 8 bases between the two germline ends. Germline V CDR1 and CDR2: GKSSPN, SITVG. The CDR3 runs 14 residues. CDR3 DNA (partial): TGTGCCTGGAGTCTGGGGGATGCAAACTCC. It codes for CAWSLGDANS. The CDR3 in full is CAWSLGDANSDYTF.

This clone was recorded at least ten times. Mouse names are used for the genes. The read is 4 residues too short to cover the CDR3 end, so that end is filled in from the germline J gene. V usage is TRBV31 and J usage is TRBJ2-2; 11 bases agree with TRBD1. The CDR3 length is 16 residues. V lost 2 bases to trimming and J lost 4 bases; unmatched junction nucleotides: 6. Germline values: CDR1 GKSSPN, CDR2 SITVG. CDR3 region: CAWSTGTGGATGQLYF. The covered CDR3 bases are TGTGCCTGGAGTACCGGGACAGGGGGTGCCACCGGG.